The source of this T cell receptor (beta chain) is a study of shared clonotypes between healthy human individuals. General study points: Roughly 5% of naive CD4 clonotypes were common to a handful of donors. Only blood underwent sampling, and tissue repertoires likely differ.

Remarks on this clone: What it recognizes is unknown.

Some clones are missing from TCRdb's copy, which holds only in-frame ones; the method was immunoSEQ multiplex PCR. The sample records 850,000 to 1,100,000 clones, around 77% being singletons. The germline gives CDR1 SNHLY, CDR2 FYNNEI. The CDR3 covers 14 residues. Trimming left V 7 bases short and J 5 bases short, with 15 bases between. The sample taken for sequencing was memory CD4+ T cells from PBMCs. As for subset: CD45RA-negative fraction. The genes are TRBV2 and TRBJ1-5; D might be TRBD1 (5 bases). This receptor was taken from a man aged 18-30 years in good health. Some clones in this sample may be carry-over from other donors' samples. CDR3 loop: CASNLYGGDQPQHF. The CDR3 DNA reads TGTGCCAGCAATCTATATGGGGGGGATCAGCCCCAGCATTTT.